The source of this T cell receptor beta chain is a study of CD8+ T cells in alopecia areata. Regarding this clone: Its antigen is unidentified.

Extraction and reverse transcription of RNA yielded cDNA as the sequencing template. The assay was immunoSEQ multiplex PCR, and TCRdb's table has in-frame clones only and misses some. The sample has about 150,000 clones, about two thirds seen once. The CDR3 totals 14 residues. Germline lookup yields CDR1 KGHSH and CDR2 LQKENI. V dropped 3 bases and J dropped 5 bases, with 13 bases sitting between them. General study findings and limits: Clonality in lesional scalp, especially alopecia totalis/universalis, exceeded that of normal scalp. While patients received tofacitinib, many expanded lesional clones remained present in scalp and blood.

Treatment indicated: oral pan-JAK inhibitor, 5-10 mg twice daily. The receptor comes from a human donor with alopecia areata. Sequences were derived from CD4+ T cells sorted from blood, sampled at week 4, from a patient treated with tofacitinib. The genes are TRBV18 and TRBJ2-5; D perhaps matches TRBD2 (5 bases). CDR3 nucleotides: TGTGCCAGCTCACCTGAGTGGGGAGCCGAGACCCAGTACTTC. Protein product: CASSPEWGAETQYF. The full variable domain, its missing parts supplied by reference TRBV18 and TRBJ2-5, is NAGVMQNPRHLVRRRGQEARLRCSPMKGHSHVYWYRQLPEEGLKFMVYLQKENIIDESGMPKERFSAEFPKEGPSILRIQQVVRGDSAAYFCASSPEWGAETQYFGPGTRLLVL.